The sequence of this TCR beta chain was determined in a study of T cells in localized non-small cell lung cancer. Profiling relied on immunoSEQ multiplex PCR, and the TCRdb table lists in-frame clones only, not all of them. The sample consists of under 50,000 clones, 86% of them appearing once. About this clone itself: As yet, its antigen is unknown.

Notes on the study in general: Elevated circulating T cell density in blood was associated with longer overall survival.

Looked up from germline, CDR1 is WNHNN and CDR2 is SYGVQD (reference sequence). V lost 9 bases and J 6 bases, leaving 11 bases between the germline ends. The CDR3 has 12 residues. The genes are TRBV10-1 and TRBJ2-2; D not certain. Material: PBMCs, obtained before any cancer treatment. The TCR comes from a man aged 40 to 70 with stage II lung adenocarcinoma. This chain's CDR3 is CASQGVAGELFF. In nucleotides, the CDR3 is TGCGCCAGTCAAGGAGTTGCCGGGGAGCTGTTTTTT.